This T cell receptor beta chain was identified during a study of blood T cell repertoires in COVID-19. About the study: The United States, Italy and Spain supplied acute and convalescent COVID-19 samples. From T cells, B-cell-depleted T cells, or PBMCs came the material, which was cDNA or gDNA.

Repertoires were generated with immunoSEQ multiplex PCR, while TCRdb's copy carries only in-frame clones and drops some. The sample has around 470,000 clones, 89% seen once; the top ten hold roughly 0.92%. Trimming shortened V by 0 bases and J by 1 base, and 10 bases separated the two germline ends. Per germline, CDR1 SGHDT and CDR2 YYEEEE. This CDR3 region has 15 residues. The TCR sequence derives from a man between 18 and 29 years old with COVID-19, enrolled during active disease. Sequencing used peripheral blood. The chain is built from TRBV5-6 and TRBJ1-1, with D uncertain. The CDR3 here is CASSLALSGNTEAFF. CDR3 bases: TGTGCCAGCAGCTTGGCTCTTTCAGGGAACACTGAAGCTTTCTTT.